Below are 10 T cell receptor beta chains sequenced from a single sample in a study of identical twins. TCRdb called the 5' RACE reads again in MiXCR, with one record for every CDR3 protein. The sample contains more than 400,000 distinct CDR3 sequences, approximately 14% of which appear only once. These data are also associated with another study on yellow fever vaccine responses in identical twins.

Material for sequencing was CD4+ T cells sorted from blood. Every receptor here comes from a woman aged 18-30 years in good health.

V and J are TRBV13 and TRBJ2-5; TRBD1 is a possible D gene (5 bases). Germline CDR1 reads PRHDT; CDR2 reads FYEKMQ (reference sequence). CDR3 length: 14 amino acids. V lost 5 bases to trimming and J lost 2 bases, with 12 bases between them. Here the CDR3 reads CASSVSTVQETQYF. As DNA, the CDR3 is TGTGCCAGCAGCGTCTCGACAGTTCAAGAGACCCAGTACTTC.

This chain connects TRBV18 to TRBJ1-4; possibly TRBD1 for D (6 bases). Trimming removed 2 bases from V and 5 bases from J, with 12 bases in between. Germline CDR1 reads KGHSH; CDR2 reads LQKENI. This CDR3 has 15 residues. The CDR3 region is CASSPSHGQNEKLFF. The CDR3 DNA follows: TGTGCCAGCTCACCAAGCCACGGACAGAATGAAAAACTGTTTTTT.

This clonotype appeared a few times. The CDR3 spells CASSSLAGGENEQFF. The CDR3 DNA follows: TGCGCCAGCAGCTCACTAGCGGGAGGTGAGAATGAGCAGTTCTTC. The chain is built from TRBV5-1 and TRBJ2-1; 12 nucleotides match TRBD2. The CDR3 length is 15 residues. Unmatched junction bases numbered 5, after V lost 3 bases and J lost 7 bases. Per germline, CDR1 SGHRS and CDR2 YFSETQ.

This clonotype has just one count. This rearrangement joins TRBV12-3 or TRBV12-4 to TRBJ2-4; a weak D match, TRBD2 (6 bases). V was trimmed by 5 bases and J by 6 bases, leaving 14 bases between them. This CDR3 is 14 amino acids long. CDR3 protein: CASSPGLRRNIQYF. CDR3 DNA: TGTGCCAGCAGTCCCGGACTAAGGAGAAACATTCAGTACTTC.

The genes are TRBV15 and TRBJ2-5; perhaps TRBD1 as D (6 bases). CDR1 is LNHNV, CDR2 YYDKDF, per germline (reference sequence). Trimming left V 3 bases short and J 2 bases short, with 7 bases between. This CDR3 region has 13 residues. CDR3 sequence: CATSRDSQETQYF. CDR3 in DNA: TGTGCCACCAGCAGGGACAGTCAAGAGACCCAGTACTTC.

This clonotype was seen more than once but under ten times. The V call is TRBV20-1, the J call TRBJ2-7; 12 bases agree with TRBD2. Losses at the gene ends were 5 bases for V and 6 bases for J; bases not matched to a gene: 11. CDR3 length equals 15 residues. CDR1 DFQATT and CDR2 SNEGSKA come from the germline V gene (reference sequence). The CDR3 sequence: CSADRNELAGGEQYF. The CDR3 region has the DNA TGCAGTGCTGACCGTAACGAACTAGCGGGAGGCGAGCAGTACTTC.

V usage is TRBV12-3 or TRBV12-4 and J usage is TRBJ2-5; TRBD1 matches at 7 bases. With 6 bases clipped from V and 5 bases from J, the junction kept 6 bases outside the gene matches. CDR3 length: 13 amino acids. The DNA for the CDR3 is TGTGCCAGCAGCCTGGGACAGTGGGAGACCCAGTACTTC. It encodes CASSLGQWETQYF.

The V gene is TRBV10-1, the J gene TRBJ1-1; no firm D call. The CDR3 length is 14 residues. The ends were cut back, 0 bases at V and 1 base at J, with 6 bases in the middle. Germline V gene sequence: CDR1 WNHNN, CDR2 SYGVQD (reference sequence). CDR3 DNA sequence: TGCGCCAGCAGTGAGTCTGACAAGAACACTGAAGCTTTCTTT. This encodes CASSESDKNTEAFF.

For the CDR3, the DNA is TGCAGTGCTAGACCAAGCGGGGGGGCTCCAAATGAGCAGTTCTTC. Translating it yields CSARPSGGAPNEQFF. V is TRBV20-1 and J is TRBJ2-1, with TRBD2 identical over 10 bases. Germline lookup yields CDR1 DFQATT and CDR2 SNEGSKA (reference sequence). The V segment lost 2 bases and the J segment 7 bases; nucleotides outside the gene matches: 8. This CDR3 has 15 amino acids.

V usage is TRBV19 and J usage is TRBJ2-1; 9 bases align to TRBD1. In germline, CDR1 is LNHDA, CDR2 SQIVND (reference sequence). Trimming removed 2 bases from V and 5 bases from J; junction bases left unmatched: 13. This CDR3 is 18 amino acids long. The CDR3 here is CASSISGEGTGFHNEQFF. CDR3 DNA: TGTGCCAGTAGTATATCTGGTGAAGGGACAGGGTTCCACAATGAGCAGTTCTTC.